This passage covers 23 T cell receptor beta chains from one sample sequenced in a study of cytomegalovirus exposure and HLA in healthy donors. Both 60 Vbeta primers and 13 Jbeta primers went into the PCR. Sequenced by immunoSEQ multiplex PCR; TCRdb stores in-frame clones only, minus some. The data hold 100,000 to 150,000 clones, with 80% observed a single time. Sequencing input: PBMCs. The receptor set was obtained from a man aged 25 to 40 in good health and CMV-seropositive.

The chain uses TRBV5-1 and TRBJ1-1; no reliable D call. Germline CDR1 SGHRS, CDR2 YFSETQ. The V end was cut by 1 base, the J end by 2 bases, with 12 bases between. The CDR3 is made up of 15 amino acids. CDR3 residues: CASSLSPAGNTEAFF. The CDR3 region has the DNA TGCGCCAGCAGCTTGTCCCCGGCAGGTAACACTGAAGCTTTCTTT. Using reference TRBV5-1 and TRBJ1-1 for the parts outside the CDR3, the full variable domain is KAGVTQTPRYLIKTRGQQVTLSCSPISGHRSVSWYQQTPGQGLQFLFEYFSETQRNKGNFPGRFSGRQFSNSRSEMNVSTLELGDSALYLCASSLSPAGNTEAFFGQGTRLTVV.

This clone has just a few counts. This CDR3 is CASSFRVLGSPLHF. CDR3 DNA: TGTGCCAGCAGCTTCAGGGTCTTAGGTTCACCCCTCCACTTT. The gene calls are TRBV13 and TRBJ1-6; D possibly corresponds to TRBD1 (5 bases). The CDR3 spans 14 residues. Germline assignment: CDR1 PRHDT and CDR2 FYEKMQ (reference sequence). V dropped 3 bases and J dropped 9 bases, with 12 bases sitting between them.

The chain joins TRBV6-4 to TRBJ1-4, with TRBD1 as a possible D gene (5 bases). The V end lost 10 bases, the J end lost 9 bases, and 24 bases lay between the germline ends. The germline V gene has CDR1 MRHNA and CDR2 SNTAGT. The CDR3 extends over 15 amino acids. The CDR3, as DNA: TGTGCCACTCAAGCCGGTAGGGGATCCGATAAAAAACTGTTTTTT. Amino acid sequence: CATQAGRGSDKKLFF.

V gene TRBV2 combines with J gene TRBJ2-1; 8 bases align to TRBD2. The CDR3 consists of 13 residues. Germline assignment: CDR1 SNHLY and CDR2 FYNNEI. With 6 bases clipped from V and 8 bases from J, the junction kept 6 bases outside the gene matches. CDR3 protein: CASRGLSGDEQFF. In DNA form, the CDR3 reads TGTGCCAGCAGGGGACTTAGCGGGGATGAGCAGTTCTTC.

This chain connects TRBV19 to TRBJ2-3; 11 positions match TRBD2. With V trimmed by 5 bases and J by 3 bases, 7 bases remained unmatched. The germline V gene has CDR1 LNHDA and CDR2 SQIVND (reference sequence). CDR3 size: 16 residues. CDR3 protein: CASSLVAGGSTDTQYF. CDR3 bases: TGTGCCAGTAGTTTAGTAGCGGGGGGGTCTACAGATACGCAGTATTTT. The full variable domain, rest sourced from reference TRBV19 and TRBJ2-3, is DGGITQSPKYLFRKEGQNVTLSCEQNLNHDAMYWYRQDPGQGLRLIYYSQIVNDFQKGDIAEGYSVSREKKESFPLTVTSAQKNPTAFYLCASSLVAGGSTDTQYFGPGTRLTVL.

The V gene is TRBV6-1, the J gene TRBJ1-2, with 8 bases aligning to TRBD1. V lost 0 bases, J lost 7 bases, and 4 bases stayed unmatched. The CDR3 has 14 amino acids. From germline, CDR1 is MNHNS and CDR2 SASEGT. The CDR3 sequence: CASSEAGQVSGYTF. The CDR3 nucleotides are TGTGCCAGCAGTGAAGCGGGACAGGTCTCTGGCTACACCTTC.

This clone was counted between two and nine times. The gene calls are TRBV19 and TRBJ1-2; 11 bases align to TRBD1. Germline V CDR1 and CDR2: LNHDA, SQIVND (reference sequence). CDR3 size: 15 residues. V lost 7 bases to trimming and J lost 3 bases; unmatched junction nucleotides: 7. For the CDR3, the DNA is TGTGCCAGTACCTCGGGACAGGGGGGATACTATGGCTACACCTTC. This codes for CASTSGQGGYYGYTF.

V is TRBV19 and J is TRBJ2-3; 8 bases line up with TRBD2. V gave up 5 bases and J gave up 0 bases; unmatched junction bases: 4. Germline CDR1 and CDR2: LNHDA and SQIVND (reference sequence). This CDR3 is 15 amino acids long. The CDR3 sequence: CASSWTSKSTDTQYF. CDR3 bases: TGTGCCAGTAGTTGGACTAGCAAAAGCACAGATACGCAGTATTTT.

This clone was counted between two and nine times. Additional DNA sequences in this sample encode the identical CDR3. This chain joins TRBV5-1 and TRBJ2-7; 9 positions match TRBD1. CDR3 length equals 14 residues. From germline, CDR1 is SGHRS and CDR2 YFSETQ. The V and J ends lost 3 bases and 4 bases, in that order; junction bases with no gene match: 5. The CDR3, as DNA: TGCGCCAGCAGCTCCTCCGGGACAGGGTACGAGCAGTACTTC. It is translated as CASSSSGTGYEQYF.

J is TRBJ2-2 and V is TRBV2; 9 nucleotides match TRBD1. The V gene end was trimmed by 5 bases and the J gene end by 7 bases; junction bases not matched to a gene: 11. Germline CDR1 and CDR2: SNHLY and FYNNEI. This CDR3 contains 16 residues. As DNA, the CDR3 is TGTGCCAGCAGTCTACCGACAGGGGGAATGATCGGGGAGCTGTTTTTT. This encodes CASSLPTGGMIGELFF.

The chain recombines TRBV2 with TRBJ1-2, with D perhaps TRBD1 (6 bases). The CDR3 has 14 residues. V gave up 6 bases and J gave up 7 bases, with 18 bases separating them. CDR1 and CDR2 (germline): SNHLY, FYNNEI. The CDR3: CASSFTGRGVGYTF. The CDR3 nucleotides read TGTGCCAGCAGCTTCACAGGGAGGGGTGTTGGCTACACCTTC.

This clone came up a few times. The chain couples TRBV6-4 to TRBJ2-3; D remains ambiguous. Germline lookup yields CDR1 MRHNA and CDR2 SNTAGT. The CDR3 covers 15 residues. V was pared by 2 bases and J by 2 bases, with 11 bases between. The chain's CDR3 is CASSDRDTNTDTQYF. Here the CDR3 DNA reads TGTGCCAGCAGTGACCGCGACACAAACACAGATACGCAGTATTTT.

V and J are TRBV5-1 and TRBJ1-5, with 12 bases identical to TRBD1. With V trimmed by 3 bases and J by 5 bases, 3 bases remained unmatched. Germline V gene lookup returns CDR1 SGHRS and CDR2 YFSETQ. The length of the CDR3 is 15 residues. CDR3 in amino acids: CASSWDRGQDQPQHF. DNA of the CDR3: TGCGCCAGCAGCTGGGACAGGGGGCAGGATCAGCCCCAGCATTTT.

The chain links TRBV6-1 to TRBJ2-5, with TRBD2 identical over 10 bases. This CDR3 spans 15 amino acids. Losses at the gene ends were 7 bases for V and 5 bases for J; bases not matched to a gene: 10. The germline V gene encodes CDR1 MNHNS and CDR2 SASEGT. In nucleotides, the CDR3 is TGTGCCAGCATCTCGCTAGCGGGGGCGGGGGAGACCCAGTACTTC. It codes for CASISLAGAGETQYF.

The chain combines TRBV18 with TRBJ1-1; possible D gene TRBD1, 5 bases. The V and J ends lost 5 bases and 4 bases respectively, with 14 bases between them. CDR1 and CDR2 (germline): KGHSH, LQKENI. The CDR3 is made up of 14 amino acids. The CDR3 DNA sequence: TGTGCCAGCTCAAGGCCGGTCGGGGGCACTGAAGCTTTCTTT. This sequence encodes CASSRPVGGTEAFF.

V usage is TRBV20-1 and J usage is TRBJ1-1; 7 nucleotides line up with TRBD1. The CDR3 runs to 11 residues. Germline lookup yields CDR1 DFQATT and CDR2 SNEGSKA (reference sequence). V was clipped by 6 bases and J by 6 bases; unmatched bases: 4. The CDR3 region is CSADRDAEAFF. The CDR3 DNA reads TGCAGTGCCGACAGGGACGCTGAAGCTTTCTTT.

The J gene is TRBJ1-2, the V gene TRBV4-1, with a weak D call TRBD1 (5 bases). V shed 0 bases and J shed 7 bases, with 12 bases lying between them. This CDR3 is 14 amino acids long. Germline V gene sequence: CDR1 MGHRA, CDR2 YSYEKL. The CDR3 sequence: CASSQDLAGFGYTF. CDR3 DNA sequence: TGCGCCAGCAGCCAAGATCTGGCAGGGTTTGGCTACACCTTC.

The chain carries TRBV11-3 and TRBJ2-1; the D gene is possibly TRBD2 (5 bases). The CDR3 consists of 13 residues. Trimming pared 2 bases from V and 9 bases from J, leaving 11 bases between. Per the germline V gene, CDR1 is SGHNT and CDR2 is YENEEA. The CDR3 protein is CASSLPGVGEQFF. CDR3 nucleotides: TGTGCCAGCAGCTTACCCGGGGTGGGTGAGCAGTTCTTC.

The V gene is TRBV5-6, the J gene TRBJ2-2; no reliable D call. Germline CDR1 reads SGHDT; CDR2 reads YYEEEE. The CDR3 is 15 residues long. V was pared by 4 bases and J by 1 base, with 11 bases between. This CDR3 reads CASSPLPGNTGELFF. As DNA, the CDR3 is TGTGCCAGCAGCCCGCTTCCAGGGAACACCGGGGAGCTGTTTTTT.

This chain uses TRBV4-1 with TRBJ1-1; TRBD1 matches at 8 bases. Trimming at V came to 5 bases and at J to 1 base, leaving 6 bases not matched to a gene. Per the germline V gene, CDR1 is MGHRA and CDR2 is YSYEKL. CDR3 length: 15 residues. The CDR3 nucleotides are TGCGCCAGCAGCGCCCGACAGGGGTCGAACACTGAAGCTTTCTTT. Amino acid sequence: CASSARQGSNTEAFF.

V gene TRBV13 combines with J gene TRBJ2-1; D is possibly TRBD1 (6 bases). The CDR3 consists of 13 residues. Germline V CDR1 and CDR2: PRHDT, FYEKMQ (reference sequence). The germline V and J ends were trimmed by 0 bases and 9 bases, with 9 bases remaining between them. The CDR3 sequence: CASSLGGAGEQFF. DNA of the CDR3: TGTGCCAGCAGCTTAGGGGGGGCGGGTGAGCAGTTCTTC. The full variable domain, with the rest looked up from reference TRBV13 and TRBJ2-1, is AAGVIQSPRHLIKEKRETATLKCYPIPRHDTVYWYQQGPGQDPQFLISFYEKMQSDKGSIPDRFSAQQFSDYHSELNMSSLELGDSALYFCASSLGGAGEQFFGPGTRLTVL.

The V call is TRBV2, the J call TRBJ2-7; 10 bases map to TRBD2. CDR3 length equals 15 residues. The V gene end was trimmed by 1 base and the J gene end by 4 bases; junction bases not matched to a gene: 4. Germline V gene data show CDR1 as SNHLY and CDR2 as FYNNEI. CDR3 DNA sequence: TGTGCCAGCAGTGAAGTAGCGGGGGGTTCTTACGAGCAGTACTTC. Amino acids: CASSEVAGGSYEQYF.

The chain carries TRBV6-1 and TRBJ2-5; D is perhaps TRBD2 (5 bases). Germline CDR1 MNHNS, CDR2 SASEGT. Trimming left V 0 bases short and J 4 bases short, with 18 bases between. The CDR3 length is 17 residues. CDR3 residues: CASSEARWTPGGETQYF. The CDR3 nucleotides are TGTGCCAGCAGTGAAGCGCGCTGGACCCCTGGAGGAGAGACCCAGTACTTC.